The subject of this entry is one TCR beta chain. What it recognizes is unknown. The CDR3 runs to 14 residues. With 3 bases removed from V and 6 bases from J, the gap between germline ends came to 12 bases. The V gene's germline CDR1 is MDHEN and CDR2 SYDVKM. From the RACE reads, TCRdb called clonotypes with MiXCR, one entry per CDR3 protein. The sample consists of approximately 260,000 distinct CDR3 sequences, 7.5% to 10% of them appearing once. The entry originates in a study of human T cells and chemical hapten exposure. Study details: Sensitization involved placing 2% DPC onto a 2 cm by 2 cm region of upper inner arm skin.

The study's findings and limits: Expanded TCR sets contained significantly more large CDR3 similarity clusters than controls. Alopecia affected the donors, so their immune response may differ from healthy people's.

Time point: pre-sensitization, week 0. The treatment was: therapeutic diphenylcyclopropenone sensitization with weekly scalp DPC. The sample consisted of whole blood, taken in connection with sensitization to the hapten diphenylcyclopropenone (DPC). The TCR comes from a woman aged 40 to 50 with alopecia areata. Some clones in this sample may be carry-over from other donors' samples. This chain connects TRBV28 to TRBJ2-1; D perhaps matches TRBD2 (6 bases). CDR3 residues: CASSLNLRGNEQFF. DNA of the CDR3: TGTGCCAGCAGTTTGAACCTGCGGGGCAATGAGCAGTTCTTC.